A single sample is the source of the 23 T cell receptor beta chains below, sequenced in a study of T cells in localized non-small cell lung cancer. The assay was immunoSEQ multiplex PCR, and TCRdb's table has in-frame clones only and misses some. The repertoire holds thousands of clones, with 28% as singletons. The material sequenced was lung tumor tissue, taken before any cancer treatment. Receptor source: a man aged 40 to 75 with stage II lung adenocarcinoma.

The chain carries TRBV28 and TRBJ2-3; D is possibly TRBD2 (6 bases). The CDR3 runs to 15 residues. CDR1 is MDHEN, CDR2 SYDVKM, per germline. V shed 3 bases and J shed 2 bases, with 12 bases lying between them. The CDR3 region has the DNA TGTGCCAGCAGTTTGGCGGGATACAACACAGATACGCAGTATTTT. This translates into CASSLAGYNTDTQYF.

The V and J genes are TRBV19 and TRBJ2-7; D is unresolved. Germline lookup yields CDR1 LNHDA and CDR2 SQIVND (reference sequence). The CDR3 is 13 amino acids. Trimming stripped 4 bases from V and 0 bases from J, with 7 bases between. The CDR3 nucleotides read TGTGCCAGTAGTACCCTCCCCTCCTACGAGCAGTACTTC. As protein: CASSTLPSYEQYF. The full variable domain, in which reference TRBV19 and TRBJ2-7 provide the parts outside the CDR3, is DGGITQSPKYLFRKEGQNVTLSCEQNLNHDAMYWYRQDPGQGLRLIYYSQIVNDFQKGDIAEGYSVSREKKESFPLTVTSAQKNPTAFYLCASSTLPSYEQYFGPGTRLTVT.

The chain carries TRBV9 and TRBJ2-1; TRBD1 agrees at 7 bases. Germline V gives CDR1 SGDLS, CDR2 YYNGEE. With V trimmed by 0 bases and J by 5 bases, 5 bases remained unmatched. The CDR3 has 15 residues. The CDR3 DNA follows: TGTGCCAGCAGCGTAGAACGACAGGGCCACAATGAGCAGTTCTTC. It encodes CASSVERQGHNEQFF.

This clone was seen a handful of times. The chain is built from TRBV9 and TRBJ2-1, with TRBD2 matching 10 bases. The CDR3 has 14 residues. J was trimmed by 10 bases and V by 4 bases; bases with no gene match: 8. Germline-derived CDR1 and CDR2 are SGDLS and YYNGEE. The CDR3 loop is CASSPRAGGGEQFF. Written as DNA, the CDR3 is TGTGCCAGCAGCCCCCGAGCGGGAGGGGGAGAGCAGTTCTTC. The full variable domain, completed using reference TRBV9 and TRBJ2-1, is DSGVTQTPKHLITATGQRVTLRCSPRSGDLSVYWYQQSLDQGLQFLIQYYNGEERAKGNILERFSAQQFPDLHSELNLSSLELGDSALYFCASSPRAGGGEQFFGPGTRLTVL.

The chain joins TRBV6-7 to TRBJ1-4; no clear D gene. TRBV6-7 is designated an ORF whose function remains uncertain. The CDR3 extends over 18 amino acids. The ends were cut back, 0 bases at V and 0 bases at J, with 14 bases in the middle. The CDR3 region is CASSYSRTSVATNEKLFF. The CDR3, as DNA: TGTGCCAGCAGTTACTCGAGGACCAGTGTCGCAACTAATGAAAAACTGTTTTTT.

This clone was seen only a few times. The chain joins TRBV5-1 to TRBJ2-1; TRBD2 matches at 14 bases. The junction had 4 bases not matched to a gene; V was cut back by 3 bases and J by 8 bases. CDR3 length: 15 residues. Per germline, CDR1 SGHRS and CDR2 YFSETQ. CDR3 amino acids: CASSSGLAGVDEQFF. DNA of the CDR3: TGCGCCAGCAGCTCGGGACTAGCGGGAGTCGATGAGCAGTTCTTC.

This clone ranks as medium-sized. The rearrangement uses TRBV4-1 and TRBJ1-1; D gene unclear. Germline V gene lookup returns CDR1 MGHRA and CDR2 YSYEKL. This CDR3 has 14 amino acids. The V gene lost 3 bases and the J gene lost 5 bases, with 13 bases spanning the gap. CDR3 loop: CASSQGSRQTEAFF. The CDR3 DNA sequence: TGCGCCAGCAGCCAGGGCTCGCGGCAGACTGAAGCTTTCTTT.

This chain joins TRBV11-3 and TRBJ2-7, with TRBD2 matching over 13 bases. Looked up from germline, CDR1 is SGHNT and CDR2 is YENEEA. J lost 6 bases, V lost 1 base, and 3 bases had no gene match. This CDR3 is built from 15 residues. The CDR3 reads CASSLGTSGSGEQYF. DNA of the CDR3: TGTGCCAGCAGCTTAGGGACTAGCGGGAGTGGCGAGCAGTACTTC.

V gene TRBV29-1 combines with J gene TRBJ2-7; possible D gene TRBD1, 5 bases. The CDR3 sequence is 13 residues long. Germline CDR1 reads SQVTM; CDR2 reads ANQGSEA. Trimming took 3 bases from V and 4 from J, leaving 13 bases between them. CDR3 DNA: TGCAGCGTTGATAGTCAGGGTGGGTACGAGCAGTACTTC. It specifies CSVDSQGGYEQYF.

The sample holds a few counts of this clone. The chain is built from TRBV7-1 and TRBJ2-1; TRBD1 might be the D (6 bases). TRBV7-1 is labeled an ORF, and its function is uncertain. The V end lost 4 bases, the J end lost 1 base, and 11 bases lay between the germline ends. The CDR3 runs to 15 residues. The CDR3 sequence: CASSLEGGSYNEQFF. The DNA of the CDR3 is TGTGCCAGCAGCTTAGAAGGGGGTTCCTACAATGAGCAGTTCTTC.

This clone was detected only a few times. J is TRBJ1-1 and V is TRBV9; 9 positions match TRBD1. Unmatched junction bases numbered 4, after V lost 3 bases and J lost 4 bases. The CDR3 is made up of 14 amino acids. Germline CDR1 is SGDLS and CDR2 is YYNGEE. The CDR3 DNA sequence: TGTGCCAGCAGCGAGACAGGGGGTTTCACTGAAGCTTTCTTT. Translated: CASSETGGFTEAFF.

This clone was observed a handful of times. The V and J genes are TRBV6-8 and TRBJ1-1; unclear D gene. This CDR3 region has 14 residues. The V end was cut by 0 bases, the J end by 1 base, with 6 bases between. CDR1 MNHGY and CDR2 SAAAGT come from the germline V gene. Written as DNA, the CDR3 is TGTGCCAGCAGTTACTCGCGGGGGAACACTGAAGCTTTCTTT. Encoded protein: CASSYSRGNTEAFF.

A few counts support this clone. This chain's CDR3 is CATSRDNGGRGYTF. The CDR3 region has the DNA TGTGCCACCAGCAGAGATAACGGGGGGCGAGGCTACACCTTC. The rearrangement joins TRBV15 to TRBJ1-2; D is perhaps TRBD1 (6 bases). Germline lookup yields CDR1 LNHNV and CDR2 YYDKDF (reference sequence). CDR3 length equals 14 residues. V was shortened by 0 bases and J by 8 bases, with 13 bases between the two germline ends.

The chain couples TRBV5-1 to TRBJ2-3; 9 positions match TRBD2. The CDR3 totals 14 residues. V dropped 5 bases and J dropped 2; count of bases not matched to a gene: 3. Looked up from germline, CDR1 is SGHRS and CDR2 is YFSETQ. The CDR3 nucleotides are TGCGCCAGCAGACTAGCGGGCGACACAGATACGCAGTATTTT. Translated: CASRLAGDTDTQYF.

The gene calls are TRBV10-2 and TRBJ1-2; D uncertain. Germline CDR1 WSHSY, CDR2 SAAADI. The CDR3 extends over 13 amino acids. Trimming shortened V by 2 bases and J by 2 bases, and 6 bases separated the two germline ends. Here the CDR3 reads CASSEAGNYGYTF. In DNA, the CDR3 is TGCGCCAGCAGTGAGGCGGGGAACTATGGCTACACCTTC.

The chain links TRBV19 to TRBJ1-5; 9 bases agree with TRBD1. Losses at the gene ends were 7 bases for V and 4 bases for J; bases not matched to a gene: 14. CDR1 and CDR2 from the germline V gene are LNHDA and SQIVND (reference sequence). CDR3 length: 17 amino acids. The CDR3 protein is CASTHLGTGRLNQPQHF. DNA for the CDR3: TGTGCCAGTACTCACCTCGGGACAGGGAGACTTAATCAGCCCCAGCATTTT.

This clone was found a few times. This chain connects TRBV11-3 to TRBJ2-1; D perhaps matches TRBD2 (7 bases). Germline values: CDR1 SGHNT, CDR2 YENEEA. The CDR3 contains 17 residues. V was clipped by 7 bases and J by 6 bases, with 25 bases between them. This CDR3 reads CASTPFNRWEGGNEQFF. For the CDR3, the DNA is TGTGCCAGCACTCCCTTCAATCGGTGGGAGGGGGGCAATGAGCAGTTCTTC.

CDR3 coding DNA: TGTGCCAGCAGCAACCGGGACTACCCTGCCTACGAGCAGTACTTC. Its protein product is CASSNRDYPAYEQYF. The genes are TRBV7-5 and TRBJ2-7; the DNA was not compared with TRBD2, the D call given in the table. TRBV7-5 is termed a pseudogene. The CDR3 extends over 15 amino acids.

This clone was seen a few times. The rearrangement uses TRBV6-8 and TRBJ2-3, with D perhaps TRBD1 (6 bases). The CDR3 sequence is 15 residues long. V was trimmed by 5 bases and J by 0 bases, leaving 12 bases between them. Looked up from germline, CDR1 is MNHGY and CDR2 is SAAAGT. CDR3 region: CASSLETGSTDTQYF. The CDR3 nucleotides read TGTGCCAGCAGTCTAGAGACAGGAAGCACAGATACGCAGTATTTT.

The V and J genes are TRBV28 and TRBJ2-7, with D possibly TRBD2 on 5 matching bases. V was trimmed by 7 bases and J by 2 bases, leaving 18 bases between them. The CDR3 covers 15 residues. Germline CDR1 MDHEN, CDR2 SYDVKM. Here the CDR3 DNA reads TGTGCCAGCACCGAAAGCGGTTCTGATGCCTACGAGCAGTACTTC. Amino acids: CASTESGSDAYEQYF.

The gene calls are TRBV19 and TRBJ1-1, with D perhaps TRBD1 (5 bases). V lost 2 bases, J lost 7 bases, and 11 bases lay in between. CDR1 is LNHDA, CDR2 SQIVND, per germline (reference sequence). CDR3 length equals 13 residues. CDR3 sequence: CASSISWQGEAFF. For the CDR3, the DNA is TGTGCCAGTAGTATAAGCTGGCAGGGTGAAGCTTTCTTT.

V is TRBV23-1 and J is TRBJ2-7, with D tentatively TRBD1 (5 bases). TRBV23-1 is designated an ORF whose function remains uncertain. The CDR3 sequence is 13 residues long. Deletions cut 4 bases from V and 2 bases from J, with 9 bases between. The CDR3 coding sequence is TGCGCCAGCAGTCCCCAGGGCCCCTACGAGCAGTACTTC. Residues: CASSPQGPYEQYF.

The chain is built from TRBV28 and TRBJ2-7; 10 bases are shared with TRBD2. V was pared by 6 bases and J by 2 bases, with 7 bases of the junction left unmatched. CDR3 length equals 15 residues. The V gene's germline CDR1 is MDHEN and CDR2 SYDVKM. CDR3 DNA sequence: TGTGCCAGCAGATTGGCTAGCGGGAGTACCTACGAGCAGTACTTC. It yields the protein CASRLASGSTYEQYF.